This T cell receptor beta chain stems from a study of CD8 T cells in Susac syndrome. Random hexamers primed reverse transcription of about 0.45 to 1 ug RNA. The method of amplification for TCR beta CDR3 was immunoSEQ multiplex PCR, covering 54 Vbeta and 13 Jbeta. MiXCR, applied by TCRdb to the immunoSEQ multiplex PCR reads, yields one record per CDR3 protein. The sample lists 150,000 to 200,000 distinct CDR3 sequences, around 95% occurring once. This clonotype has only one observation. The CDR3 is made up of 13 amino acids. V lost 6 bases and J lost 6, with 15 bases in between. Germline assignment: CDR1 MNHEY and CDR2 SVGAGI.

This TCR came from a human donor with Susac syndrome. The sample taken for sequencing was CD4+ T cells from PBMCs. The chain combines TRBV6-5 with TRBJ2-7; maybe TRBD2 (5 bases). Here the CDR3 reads CASSARRGFEQYV. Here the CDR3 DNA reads TGTGCCAGCAGCGCACGACGGGGATTCGAGCAGTACGTC.